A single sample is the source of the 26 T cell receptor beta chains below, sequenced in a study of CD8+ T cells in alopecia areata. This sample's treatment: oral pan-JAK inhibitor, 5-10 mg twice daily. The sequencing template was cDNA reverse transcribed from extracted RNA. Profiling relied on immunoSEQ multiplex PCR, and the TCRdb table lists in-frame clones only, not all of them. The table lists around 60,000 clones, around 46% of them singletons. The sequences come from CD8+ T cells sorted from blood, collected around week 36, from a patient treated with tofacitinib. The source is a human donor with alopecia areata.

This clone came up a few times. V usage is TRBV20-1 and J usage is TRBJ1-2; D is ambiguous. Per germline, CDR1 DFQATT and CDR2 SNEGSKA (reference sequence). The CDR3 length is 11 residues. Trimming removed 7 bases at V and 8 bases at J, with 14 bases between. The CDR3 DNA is TGCAGTGGAGCGGGCCCCGCGGGCTACACCTTC. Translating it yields CSGAGPAGYTF.

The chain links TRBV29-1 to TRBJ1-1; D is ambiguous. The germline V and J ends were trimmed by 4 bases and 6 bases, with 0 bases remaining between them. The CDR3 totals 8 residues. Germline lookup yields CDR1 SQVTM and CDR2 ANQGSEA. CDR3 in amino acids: CSVAEAFF. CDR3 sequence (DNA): TGCAGCGTTGCTGAAGCTTTCTTT.

The CDR3 bases are TGTGCCAGCAGCTCCCAGACAATCGGCTATGGCTACACCTTC. It is translated as CASSSQTIGYGYTF. The chain has TRBV7-9 and TRBJ1-2; D unresolved. The germline V gene encodes CDR1 SEHNR and CDR2 FQNEAQ (reference sequence). Trimming took 4 bases from V and 4 from J, leaving 13 bases between them. This CDR3 is 14 amino acids long.

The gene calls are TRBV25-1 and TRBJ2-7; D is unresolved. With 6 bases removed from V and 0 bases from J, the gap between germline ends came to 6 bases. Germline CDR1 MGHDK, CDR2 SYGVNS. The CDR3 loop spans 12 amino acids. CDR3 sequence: CASSESSYEQYF. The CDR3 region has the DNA TGTGCCAGCAGCGAGAGCTCCTACGAGCAGTACTTC.

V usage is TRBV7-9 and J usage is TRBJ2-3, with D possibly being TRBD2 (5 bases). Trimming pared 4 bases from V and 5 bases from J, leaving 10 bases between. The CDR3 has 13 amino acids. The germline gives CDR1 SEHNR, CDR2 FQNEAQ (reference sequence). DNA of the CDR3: TGTGCCAGCAGCTCGGGATCCCTAGATACGCAGTATTTT. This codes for CASSSGSLDTQYF.

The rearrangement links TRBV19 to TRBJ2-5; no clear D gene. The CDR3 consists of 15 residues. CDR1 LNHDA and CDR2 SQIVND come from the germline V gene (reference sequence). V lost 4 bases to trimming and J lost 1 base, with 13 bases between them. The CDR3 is CASSNSGEIQETQYF. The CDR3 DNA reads TGTGCCAGTAGTAACTCCGGAGAGATCCAAGAGACCCAGTACTTC.

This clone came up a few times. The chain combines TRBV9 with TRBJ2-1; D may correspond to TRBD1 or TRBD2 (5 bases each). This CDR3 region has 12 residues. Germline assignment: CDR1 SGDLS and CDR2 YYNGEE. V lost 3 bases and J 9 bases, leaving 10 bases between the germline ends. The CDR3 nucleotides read TGTGCCAGCAGCGCAAGGGGAGTTGAGCAGTTCTTC. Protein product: CASSARGVEQFF.

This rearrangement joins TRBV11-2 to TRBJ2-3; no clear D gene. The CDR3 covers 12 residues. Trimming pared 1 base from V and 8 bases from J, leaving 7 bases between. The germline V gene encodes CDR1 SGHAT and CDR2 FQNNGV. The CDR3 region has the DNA TGTGCCAGCAGCTTAGGAGATGGTACGCAGTATTTT. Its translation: CASSLGDGTQYF.

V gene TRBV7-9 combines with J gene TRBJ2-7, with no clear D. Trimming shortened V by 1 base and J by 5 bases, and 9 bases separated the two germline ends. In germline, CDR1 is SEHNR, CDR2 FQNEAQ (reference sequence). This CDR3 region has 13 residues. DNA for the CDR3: TGTGCCAGCAGCTTAGGGACCCGGGACGAGCAGTACTTC. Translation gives CASSLGTRDEQYF.

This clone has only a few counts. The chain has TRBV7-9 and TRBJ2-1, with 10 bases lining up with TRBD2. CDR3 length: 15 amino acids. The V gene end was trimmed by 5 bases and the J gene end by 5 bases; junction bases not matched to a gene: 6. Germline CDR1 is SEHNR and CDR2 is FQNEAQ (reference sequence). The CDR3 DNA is TGTGCCAGCAGCCGAAGCGGGAGGGCAGACAATGAGCAGTTCTTC. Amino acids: CASSRSGRADNEQFF.

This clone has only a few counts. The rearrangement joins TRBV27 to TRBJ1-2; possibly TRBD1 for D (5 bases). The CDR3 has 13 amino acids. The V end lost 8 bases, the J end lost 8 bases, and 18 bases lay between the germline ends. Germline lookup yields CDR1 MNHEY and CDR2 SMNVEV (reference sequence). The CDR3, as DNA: TGTGCCAGCGGCCAATGGGAAGGGGAAGGCTACACCTTC. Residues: CASGQWEGEGYTF.

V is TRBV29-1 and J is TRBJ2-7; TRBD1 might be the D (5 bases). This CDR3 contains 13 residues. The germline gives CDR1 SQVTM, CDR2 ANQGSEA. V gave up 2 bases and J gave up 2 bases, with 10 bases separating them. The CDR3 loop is CSVESLDTYEQYF. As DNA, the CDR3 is TGCAGCGTTGAATCCCTGGACACCTACGAGCAGTACTTC.

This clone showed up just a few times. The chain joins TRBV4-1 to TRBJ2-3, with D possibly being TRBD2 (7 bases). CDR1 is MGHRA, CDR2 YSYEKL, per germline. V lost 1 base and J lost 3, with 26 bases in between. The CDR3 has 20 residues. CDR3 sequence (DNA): TGCGCCAGCAGCCAAGTAGTAGGCGGGGGCTCCGGGCAGCAGACAGATACGCAGTATTTT. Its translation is CASSQVVGGGSGQQTDTQYF.

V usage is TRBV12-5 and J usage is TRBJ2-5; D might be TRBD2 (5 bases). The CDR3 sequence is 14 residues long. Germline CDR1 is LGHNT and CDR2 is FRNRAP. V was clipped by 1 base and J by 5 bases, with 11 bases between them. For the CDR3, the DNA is TGTGCTAGTGGTTTGGATGAGGGTCGGGAGACCCAGTACTTC. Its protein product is CASGLDEGRETQYF.

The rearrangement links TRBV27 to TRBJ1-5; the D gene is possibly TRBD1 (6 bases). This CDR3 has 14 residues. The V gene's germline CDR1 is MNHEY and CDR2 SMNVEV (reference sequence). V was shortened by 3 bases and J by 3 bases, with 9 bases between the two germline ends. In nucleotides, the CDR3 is TGTGCCAGCAGTTTGGGGGGGGCCAATCAGCCCCAGCATTTT. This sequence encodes CASSLGGANQPQHF.

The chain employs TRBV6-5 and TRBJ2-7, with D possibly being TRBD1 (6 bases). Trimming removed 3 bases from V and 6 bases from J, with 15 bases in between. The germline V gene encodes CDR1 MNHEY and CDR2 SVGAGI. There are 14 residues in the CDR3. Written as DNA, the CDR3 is TGTGCCAGCAGTTATCGAACAGGGTATGCCGAGCAGTACTTC. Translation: CASSYRTGYAEQYF.

The chain's CDR3 is CSSLGQARTDTQYF. DNA for the CDR3: TGCAGTTCCCTGGGACAGGCTCGCACAGATACGCAGTATTTT. V gene TRBV29-1 combines with J gene TRBJ2-3, with TRBD1 matching 8 bases. There are 14 residues in the CDR3. Germline lookup yields CDR1 SQVTM and CDR2 ANQGSEA.

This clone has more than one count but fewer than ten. CDR3: CASRAGRAFVYEQYF. CDR3 in DNA: TGTGCCAGCAGGGCAGGGAGGGCCTTCGTTTACGAGCAGTACTTC. The rearrangement joins TRBV27 to TRBJ2-7; the match to TRBD2 covers 7 bases. V shed 6 bases, J shed 4 bases, and the junction held 12 bases outside the gene matches. The CDR3 is 15 amino acids. The V gene's germline CDR1 is MNHEY and CDR2 SMNVEV (reference sequence).

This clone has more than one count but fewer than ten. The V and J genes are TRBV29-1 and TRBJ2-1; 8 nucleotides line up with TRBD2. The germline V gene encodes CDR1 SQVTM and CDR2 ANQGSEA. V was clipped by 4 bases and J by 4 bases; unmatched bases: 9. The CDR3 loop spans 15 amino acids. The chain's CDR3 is CSVVYGGRTYNEQFF. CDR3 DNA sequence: TGCAGCGTTGTTTATGGCGGGAGGACTTACAATGAGCAGTTCTTC.

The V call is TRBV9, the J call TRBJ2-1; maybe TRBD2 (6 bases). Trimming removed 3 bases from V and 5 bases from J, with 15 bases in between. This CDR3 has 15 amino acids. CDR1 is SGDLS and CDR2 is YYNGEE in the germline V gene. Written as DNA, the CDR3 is TGTGCCAGCAGCGCCGCTAGCGCTCTGAACAATGAGCAGTTCTTC. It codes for CASSAASALNNEQFF.

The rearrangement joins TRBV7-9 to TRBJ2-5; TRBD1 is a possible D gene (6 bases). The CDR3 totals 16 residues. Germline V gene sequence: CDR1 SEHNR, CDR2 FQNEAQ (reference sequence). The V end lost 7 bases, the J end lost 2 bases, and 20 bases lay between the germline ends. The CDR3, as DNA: TGTGCCAGCACCCCCCCCCTTGGGCAGGGGCAAGAGACCCAGTACTTC. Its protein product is CASTPPLGQGQETQYF.

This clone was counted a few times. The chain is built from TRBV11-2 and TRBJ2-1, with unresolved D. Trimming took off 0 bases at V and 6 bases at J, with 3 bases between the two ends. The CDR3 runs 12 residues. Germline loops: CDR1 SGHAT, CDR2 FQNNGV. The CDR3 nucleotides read TGTGCCAGCAGCTTAGACCCCAATGAGCAGTTCTTC. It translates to CASSLDPNEQFF.

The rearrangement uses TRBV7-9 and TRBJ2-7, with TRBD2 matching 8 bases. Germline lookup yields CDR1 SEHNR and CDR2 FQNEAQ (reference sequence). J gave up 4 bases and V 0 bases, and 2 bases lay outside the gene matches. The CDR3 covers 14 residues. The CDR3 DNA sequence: TGTGCCAGCAGCTTAGCCCGGGAGGGGTACGAGCAGTACTTC. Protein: CASSLAREGYEQYF.

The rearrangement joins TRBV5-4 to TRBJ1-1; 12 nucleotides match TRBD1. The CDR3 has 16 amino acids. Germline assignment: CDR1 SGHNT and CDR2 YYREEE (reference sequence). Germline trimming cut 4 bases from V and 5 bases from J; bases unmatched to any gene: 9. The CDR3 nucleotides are TGTGCCAGCAGCATCCCGGGACAGGGGGCAGAAACTGAAGCTTTCTTT. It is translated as CASSIPGQGAETEAFF.

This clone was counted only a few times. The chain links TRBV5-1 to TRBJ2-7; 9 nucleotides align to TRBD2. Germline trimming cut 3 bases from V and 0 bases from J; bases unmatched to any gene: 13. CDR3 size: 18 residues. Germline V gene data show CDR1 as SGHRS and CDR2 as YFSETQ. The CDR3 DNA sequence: TGCGCCAGCAGCTCCCTAACGAGGACTAGCGAATCCTCCTACGAGCAGTACTTC. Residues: CASSSLTRTSESSYEQYF.

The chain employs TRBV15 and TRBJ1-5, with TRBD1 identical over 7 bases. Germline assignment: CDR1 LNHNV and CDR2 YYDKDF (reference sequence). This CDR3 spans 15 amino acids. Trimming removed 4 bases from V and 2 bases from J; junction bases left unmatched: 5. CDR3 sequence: CATSTGGQGNQPQHF. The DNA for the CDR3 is TGTGCCACCAGCACAGGGGGGCAAGGCAATCAGCCCCAGCATTTT.